This T cell receptor beta chain was observed in a study of lymphopenia after photon versus proton radiotherapy. Assay: immunoSEQ multiplex PCR; the TCRdb copy retains only in-frame clones and omits some. This sample has tens of thousands of clones; about 85% occur once, and the top ten carry around 2%. Germline CDR1 reads MNHNY; CDR2 reads SVGAGI (reference sequence). The CDR3 has 16 amino acids. V was clipped by 2 bases and J by 8 bases, with 19 bases between them. As for this clone: Antigen unknown.

General study findings and limits: Larger post-nadir TCR diversity loss correlated inversely with survival in deceased patients. Proton therapy kept repertoires fairly stable, unlike photons, which gained effector/memory cells. Survival link was tested only in deceased patients; proton benefit remains a possibility. Post-nadir diversity loss with photons came from oligoclonal expansion, particularly CD8+ Temra cells.

The chain combines TRBV6-6 with TRBJ2-1; D call uncertain. The TCR was taken from a man aged 40-55 years with gastric cancer. The sequencing here drew on peripheral blood, taken from a patient treated with photon-based radiotherapy. In DNA, the CDR3 is TGTGCCAGCAGTTACGGTCTTATGAGCCCCGTCTATGAGCAGTTCTTC. Its protein product is CASSYGLMSPVYEQFF.